These 8 T cell receptor beta chains came from one sample sequenced in a study of OX40 agonist ivuxolimab in advanced cancers. Some clones are missing from TCRdb's copy, which holds only in-frame ones; the method was immunoSEQ multiplex PCR. The table has fewer than 100,000 clones, roughly 90% seen once. The specimen comprised CD4+ or CD8+ T cells sorted from blood, sampled in a trial of the OX40 agonist ivuxolimab. The receptor source for this set is an adult with an advanced solid tumor such as melanoma, head and neck, liver or kidney cancer.

This clone was observed a handful of times. This CDR3 is CASSLSRGQGDRPQHF. The DNA of the CDR3 is TGTGCCAGCAGTTTATCCCGAGGACAGGGGGATAGGCCCCAGCATTTT. V and J are TRBV28 and TRBJ1-5; the match to TRBD1 covers 10 bases. Trimming removed 1 base from V and 9 bases from J; junction bases left unmatched: 9. Germline-derived CDR1 and CDR2 are MDHEN and SYDVKM. The CDR3 consists of 16 residues.

The V gene is TRBV5-1, the J gene TRBJ2-5, with a possible D match to TRBD2 (7 bases). This CDR3 spans 14 amino acids. Germline-derived CDR1 and CDR2 are SGHRS and YFSETQ. Trimming cost V 1 base and J 7 bases, with 14 bases left between them. CDR3 loop: CASSLSGGARTQYF. DNA for the CDR3: TGCGCCAGCAGCTTGTCGGGGGGCGCCAGGACCCAGTACTTC.

The chain uses TRBV19 and TRBJ2-1, with a possible D match to TRBD2 (6 bases). The V gene's germline CDR1 is LNHDA and CDR2 SQIVND (reference sequence). V was cut by 3 bases and J by 6 bases, with 15 bases left in between. This CDR3 is 15 amino acids long. The CDR3 bases are TGTGCCAGTAGTATCGGGGGTAGGGGTTCCAATGAGCAGTTCTTC. This codes for CASSIGGRGSNEQFF.

This clone showed up just once. The CDR3 protein is CATSSGLAGVNEQFF. The CDR3 DNA follows: TGTGCCACCAGCTCGGGACTAGCGGGAGTCAATGAGCAGTTCTTC. The gene calls are TRBV15 and TRBJ2-1; 14 bases are shared with TRBD2. V gave up 5 bases and J gave up 6 bases; unmatched junction bases: 3. The length of the CDR3 is 15 residues. Germline V gene data show CDR1 as LNHNV and CDR2 as YYDKDF (reference sequence).

Here the CDR3 DNA reads TGTGCCAGCAGCTCGGGACAGGGGAGTGGCTACACCTTC. It is translated as CASSSGQGSGYTF. The V call is TRBV7-2, the J call TRBJ1-2, with 10 nucleotides matching TRBD1. The ends lost 4 bases at V and 7 bases at J; junction bases unmatched: 3. There are 13 residues in the CDR3. The germline V gene has CDR1 SGHTA and CDR2 FQGNSA.

This chain links TRBV7-2 with TRBJ2-7; tentatively, D is TRBD2 (5 bases). V lost 5 bases, J lost 4 bases, and 9 bases lay in between. Germline V gene data show CDR1 as SGHTA and CDR2 as FQGNSA. CDR3 length: 12 residues. The CDR3, as DNA: TGTGCCAGCAGCATGGACTTATACGAGCAGTACTTC. Protein sequence: CASSMDLYEQYF.

In DNA, the CDR3 is TGTGCCAGCAGCGTAGGGGCTAGCGGGCGTAGTGAGCAGTTCTTC. As protein: CASSVGASGRSEQFF. The V gene is TRBV9, the J gene TRBJ2-1, with TRBD2 matching over 8 bases. V shed 0 bases and J 9 bases; nucleotides not matched to a gene: 8. The CDR3 extends over 15 amino acids. Germline values: CDR1 SGDLS, CDR2 YYNGEE.

V and J are TRBV5-1 and TRBJ1-1; D ambiguous. Looked up from germline, CDR1 is SGHRS and CDR2 is YFSETQ. The CDR3 contains 17 residues. Between the trimmed V and J ends, which lost 1 base and 6 bases, there was a span of 22 bases. CDR3 protein: CASSLTSMRAAPPEAFF. The CDR3, as DNA: TGCGCCAGCAGCTTGACGTCGATGCGGGCAGCCCCCCCTGAAGCTTTCTTT.